The 13 T cell receptor beta chains below were found in one sample sequenced in a study of blood T cell repertoires in COVID-19 (dated by TCRdb to 2019 to 2021). Library generation was performed with the immunoSEQ multiplex PCR assay. TCRdb limited this immuneACCESS table to in-frame rearrangements with V and J called. A share of clones is missing; checked studies link under half to unresolved V genes, and the rest is unexplained. This sample comprises over 250,000 clones, around nine tenths of them detected only once. The ten largest clones represent approximately 2.4% of the sample. The sequenced sample was PBMCs or T cells enriched from blood (not recorded which). All receptors derive from a woman between 18 and 30 years old who had recovered from COVID-19.

This chain uses TRBV9 with TRBJ2-1; TRBD1 aligns across 7 bases. Trimming took 2 bases from V and 2 from J; bases not matched to a gene: 4. Germline values: CDR1 SGDLS, CDR2 YYNGEE. This CDR3 contains 15 residues. The CDR3 coding sequence is TGTGCCAGCAGCGTCGCCGGGACAGCCTACAATGAGCAGTTCTTC. Its protein product is CASSVAGTAYNEQFF.

CDR3 in DNA: TGTGCCAGCACTATCTGGGGGGACAGGGGCTACACCTTC. It codes for CASTIWGDRGYTF. The J gene is TRBJ1-2, the V gene TRBV6-1; 8 bases map to TRBD1. Germline V gives CDR1 MNHNS, CDR2 SASEGT. The CDR3 has 13 residues. Trimming took 7 bases from V and 8 from J; bases not matched to a gene: 9.

The chain recombines TRBV6-2 or TRBV6-3 with TRBJ2-1; TRBD2 aligns across 7 bases. The CDR3 has 16 residues. After removal of 6 bases from V and 6 bases from J, the junction contained 14 bases not matched to a gene. Germline V lookup: CDR1 MNHEY, CDR2 SVGEGT. The CDR3 loop reads CASSHRGSGVINEQFF. The CDR3 DNA reads as TGTGCCAGCAGCCACCGCGGGAGCGGGGTGATCAATGAGCAGTTCTTC.

This clone was recorded only once. V usage is TRBV30 and J usage is TRBJ1-1; 7 bases agree with TRBD1. Unmatched junction bases numbered 6, after V lost 5 bases and J lost 3 bases. This CDR3 contains 13 residues. Germline CDR1 reads GTSNPN; CDR2 reads SVGIG (reference sequence). This CDR3 reads CAWGQTGYTEAFF. For the CDR3, the DNA is TGTGCCTGGGGGCAGACAGGGTACACTGAAGCTTTCTTT.

This clone came up a few times. This chain connects TRBV5-1 to TRBJ1-2; 7 nucleotides line up with TRBD1. The CDR3 consists of 14 residues. Germline CDR1 and CDR2: SGHRS and YFSETQ. Trimming at V came to 5 bases and at J to 8 bases, leaving 12 bases not matched to a gene. CDR3 region: CASSSPRTGGGYTF. CDR3 nucleotides: TGCGCCAGCAGTTCACCCCGGACAGGTGGGGGCTACACCTTC.

V gene TRBV4-3 combines with J gene TRBJ1-5, with D unclear. There are 15 residues in the CDR3. Trimming removed 0 bases at V and 4 bases at J, with 10 bases between. CDR1 and CDR2 from the germline V gene are LGHNA and YSLEER. CDR3 bases: TGCGCCAGCAGCCAAGATGGTGAGGGAAATCAGCCCCAGCATTTT. Translation: CASSQDGEGNQPQHF.

The chain links TRBV29-1 to TRBJ1-6; TRBD1 agrees at 7 bases. Trimming at V came to 6 bases and at J to 8 bases, leaving 10 bases not matched to a gene. The CDR3 spans 14 residues. CDR1 SQVTM and CDR2 ANQGSEA come from the germline V gene. The CDR3 loop is CSVSTGWGDSPLHF. Here the CDR3 DNA reads TGCAGCGTGTCGACAGGGTGGGGGGATTCACCCCTCCACTTT.

J is TRBJ1-1 and V is TRBV4-3; D remains unclear. The germline CDR1 and CDR2 sequences are LGHNA and YSLEER. CDR3 length: 17 amino acids. Trimming left V 0 bases short and J 0 bases short, with 14 bases between. As DNA, the CDR3 is TGCGCCAGCAGCCAAGATGCGGCGATAATCCTGAACACTGAAGCTTTCTTT. Its protein is CASSQDAAIILNTEAFF.

This sequence joins TRBV7-9 and TRBJ1-1; 7 positions agree with TRBD1. V shed 3 bases, J shed 1 base, and the junction held 2 bases outside the gene matches. The germline CDR1 and CDR2 sequences are SEHNR and FQNEAQ (reference sequence). The CDR3 sequence is 14 residues long. The CDR3 spells CASSLGQTNTEAFF. CDR3 nucleotides: TGTGCCAGCAGCTTGGGACAGACGAACACTGAAGCTTTCTTT.

The V call is TRBV6-5, the J call TRBJ1-5; 7 nucleotides match TRBD1. CDR3 size: 13 residues. Germline lookup yields CDR1 MNHEY and CDR2 SVGAGI. After removal of 10 bases from V and 3 bases from J, the junction contained 6 bases not matched to a gene. The CDR3 DNA is TGTGCCACTTTACAGGGGTACAATCAGCCCCAGCATTTT. This gives the protein CATLQGYNQPQHF.

This chain links TRBV12-3 or TRBV12-4 with TRBJ1-1, with 7 bases that match TRBD1. The CDR3 is made up of 13 amino acids. J was trimmed by 4 bases and V by 5 bases; bases with no gene match: 4. The CDR3 protein is CASSRAGGTEAFF. CDR3 sequence (DNA): TGTGCCAGCAGTCGGGCAGGGGGCACTGAAGCTTTCTTT.

The chain has TRBV6-1 and TRBJ1-2; D might be TRBD1 (6 bases). The V gene lost 1 base and the J gene lost 4 bases, with 19 bases spanning the gap. Germline V gene data show CDR1 as MNHNS and CDR2 as SASEGT. This CDR3 is built from 17 residues. The CDR3 DNA follows: TGTGCCAGCAGTGAAGTAACAGGGATTGGGTCGGTCTATGGCTACACCTTC. Encoded protein: CASSEVTGIGSVYGYTF.

The chain combines TRBV7-2 with TRBJ2-3; 8 positions match TRBD1. V was clipped by 1 base and J by 10 bases; unmatched bases: 4. The CDR3 is made up of 13 amino acids. Germline V gene lookup returns CDR1 SGHTA and CDR2 FQGNSA. CDR3 coding DNA: TGTGCCAGCAGCTTAGAGCACAGGGGGGCGCAGTATTTT. Protein product: CASSLEHRGAQYF. Drawing the rest from reference TRBV7-2 and TRBJ2-3, the complete variable domain is GAGVSQSPSNKVTEKGKDVELRCDPISGHTALYWYRQSLGQGLEFLIYFQGNSAPDKSGLPSDRFSAERTGGSVSTLTIQRTQQEDSAVYLCASSLEHRGAQYFGPGTRLTVL.